These 4 T cell receptor beta chains were sequenced from one sample in a study of OX40 agonist ivuxolimab in advanced cancers. Using immunoSEQ multiplex PCR, the repertoire was profiled, and TCRdb retains in-frame clones only, with some absent. This sample has some 70,000 clones, with 88% found just once. This material consisted of CD4+ or CD8+ T cells sorted from blood, taken in a trial of the OX40 agonist ivuxolimab. The receptors stem from an adult with an advanced solid tumor such as melanoma, head and neck, liver or kidney cancer.

The V gene is TRBV19, the J gene TRBJ2-3, with a tentative D call TRBD1 (6 bases). Trimming shortened V by 5 bases and J by 2 bases, and 17 bases separated the two germline ends. The CDR3 is 16 residues long. Germline CDR1 and CDR2: LNHDA and SQIVND (reference sequence). The CDR3 here is CASSERQDPSTDTQYF. Written as DNA, the CDR3 is TGTGCCAGTAGTGAGAGACAGGACCCGTCCACAGATACGCAGTATTTT.

The V and J genes are TRBV18 and TRBJ2-7; 8 bases fit TRBD1. The germline V gene encodes CDR1 KGHSH and CDR2 LQKENI. Trimming cost V 4 bases and J 2 bases; bases outside gene matches: 4. The CDR3 covers 14 residues. CDR3 loop: CASSRGQEPYEQYF. The CDR3, as DNA: TGTGCCAGCTCACGGGGACAGGAACCCTACGAGCAGTACTTC.

A few counts support this clone. V gene TRBV6-6 combines with J gene TRBJ2-5; D might be TRBD2 (5 bases). Germline V gene sequence: CDR1 MNHNY, CDR2 SVGAGI (reference sequence). Trimming took off 4 bases at V and 5 bases at J, with 17 bases between the two ends. The CDR3 has 15 residues. The CDR3 sequence is CASSSRRSGGETQYF. The CDR3 DNA reads as TGTGCCAGCAGTTCCCGGAGGTCAGGTGGGGAGACCCAGTACTTC.

Points on this clone: Compared with germline, one end of the junction differs, possibly owing to a read error. This chain links TRBV7-7 with TRBJ2-2, with D possibly being TRBD1 (6 bases). Germline values: CDR1 SSHAT, CDR2 FNYEAQ (reference sequence). The CDR3 length is 15 residues. DNA of the CDR3: TGTGCTAGCAGCTTCAACAGGGAGAACACCGGGGAGCTGTTTTTT. Protein: CASSFNRENTGELFF.